Shown below are 8 T cell receptor beta chains from a single sample sequenced in a study of siplizumab effects on memory and regulatory T cells. Using immunoSEQ multiplex PCR, the repertoire was profiled, and TCRdb retains in-frame clones only, with some absent. The sample contains 99,000 or so clones, 85% to 95% of which appear only once. The sequenced sample was non-Treg CD4+ T cells sorted from blood. These receptors were taken from a human donor in good health.

The chain couples TRBV27 to TRBJ1-2; 10 positions agree with TRBD1. This CDR3 is built from 17 residues. Looked up from germline, CDR1 is MNHEY and CDR2 is SMNVEV (reference sequence). The ends lost 5 bases at V and 4 bases at J; junction bases unmatched: 13. The CDR3 here is CASSASGTGAHIYGYTF. CDR3 coding DNA: TGTGCCAGCAGTGCGTCCGGGACAGGGGCCCATATCTATGGCTACACCTTC.

The chain carries TRBV18 and TRBJ2-7; D remains unclear. The CDR3 sequence is 13 residues long. Per germline, CDR1 KGHSH and CDR2 LQKENI. V shed 4 bases and J shed 10 bases, with 17 bases lying between them. The DNA of the CDR3 is TGTGCCAGCTCACTTGGCGCAGATAGTCGACAGTACTTC. Amino acid sequence: CASSLGADSRQYF.

The chain combines TRBV10-3 with TRBJ2-2; D perhaps matches TRBD2 (6 bases). Trimming stripped 10 bases from V and 0 bases from J, with 12 bases between. This CDR3 region has 14 residues. Germline CDR1 ENHRY, CDR2 SYGVKD. The CDR3 DNA reads as TGTGCCACCAGACTAGTCCCGAACACCGGGGAGCTGTTTTTT. Translating gives CATRLVPNTGELFF.

This clone came up once. The chain employs TRBV5-1 and TRBJ1-2; 9 bases agree with TRBD1. CDR3 length: 14 residues. Germline CDR1 is SGHRS and CDR2 is YFSETQ. The ends lost 0 bases at V and 9 bases at J; junction bases unmatched: 6. The CDR3 protein is CASSLGAGTGSYTF. The CDR3 bases are TGCGCCAGCAGCTTGGGGGCCGGGACAGGGAGCTACACCTTC.

V usage is TRBV5-4 and J usage is TRBJ2-3; 10 nucleotides match TRBD2. The CDR3 extends over 17 amino acids. Trimming took 1 base from V and 5 from J; bases not matched to a gene: 10. Germline loops: CDR1 SGHNT, CDR2 YYREEE (reference sequence). The CDR3 region is CASSLNSGRAGGDTQYF. CDR3 nucleotide sequence: TGTGCCAGCAGCTTGAACAGCGGGAGGGCCGGAGGAGATACGCAGTATTTT.

This sequence joins TRBV11-2 and TRBJ2-1; 9 bases are shared with TRBD1. Germline CDR1 SGHAT, CDR2 FQNNGV. The CDR3 contains 16 residues. Trimming removed 6 bases from V and 8 bases from J; junction bases left unmatched: 14. The CDR3 loop reads CASRKPGQGFSDEQFF. The CDR3 DNA reads as TGTGCCAGCAGAAAACCGGGACAGGGATTTTCGGATGAGCAGTTCTTC.

A single count supports this clone. This chain connects TRBV29-1 to TRBJ2-3; D unclear. Trimming took off 3 bases at V and 0 bases at J, with 7 bases between the two ends. Germline V lookup: CDR1 SQVTM, CDR2 ANQGSEA. The CDR3 length is 13 residues. The CDR3 DNA follows: TGCAGCGTTGAGTGGATTAGCACAGATACGCAGTATTTT. Translation: CSVEWISTDTQYF.

The V gene is TRBV29-1, the J gene TRBJ1-2; TRBD1 matches at 7 bases. CDR3 length: 11 residues. Losses at the gene ends were 2 bases for V and 9 bases for J; bases not matched to a gene: 3. Germline V gene sequence: CDR1 SQVTM, CDR2 ANQGSEA. In DNA, the CDR3 is TGCAGCGTTGAATCAGGGGGGAGCTACACCTTC. Translating it yields CSVESGGSYTF.